This passage covers 10 T cell receptor beta chains from one sample sequenced in a study of blood T cell repertoires in COVID-19. Method: immunoSEQ multiplex PCR; TCRdb's copy keeps in-frame clones and lacks some. The top ten hold approximately 10% of the sample, which has around 390,000 clones, approximately 87% seen once. Sequenced material: PBMCs or T cells enriched from blood (not recorded which). These receptors were collected from a woman aged 45-60 years who had recovered from COVID-19.

The chain is built from TRBV30 and TRBJ1-2; D may be TRBD1 (5 bases). This CDR3 has 13 residues. Per the germline V gene, CDR1 is GTSNPN and CDR2 is SVGIG (reference sequence). The ends were cut back, 3 bases at V and 4 bases at J, with 12 bases in the middle. CDR3 in amino acids: CAWSQGSGYGYTF. For the CDR3, the DNA is TGTGCCTGGAGCCAGGGTTCAGGCTATGGCTACACCTTC.

The chain couples TRBV28 to TRBJ2-2; D not certain. Per germline, CDR1 MDHEN and CDR2 SYDVKM. The CDR3 sequence is 13 residues long. The V end lost 7 bases, the J end lost 3 bases, and 9 bases lay between the germline ends. Here the CDR3 DNA reads TGTGCCAGCACCTGGGCCCACACCGGGGAGCTGTTTTTT. Translated: CASTWAHTGELFF.

The CDR3 nucleotides are TGTGCCAGCAGCGGGGCAGGGGATGGCTACACCTTC. Translated: CASSGAGDGYTF. This chain connects TRBV9 to TRBJ1-2, with a possible D match to TRBD1 (6 bases). Trimming shortened V by 3 bases and J by 6 bases, and 9 bases separated the two germline ends. CDR3 size: 12 residues. Germline V gene lookup returns CDR1 SGDLS and CDR2 YYNGEE.

The genes are TRBV18 and TRBJ1-1, with TRBD1 matching over 8 bases. Germline loops: CDR1 KGHSH, CDR2 LQKENI. Losses at the gene ends were 5 bases for V and 5 bases for J; bases not matched to a gene: 7. The CDR3 has 14 residues. CDR3 sequence reads: CASSEGQVGTEAFF. Written as DNA, the CDR3 is TGTGCCAGCTCAGAGGGACAGGTGGGGACTGAAGCTTTCTTT.

This chain links TRBV5-4 with TRBJ2-1, with D possibly TRBD2 on 6 matching bases. Between the trimmed V and J ends, which lost 1 base and 5 bases, there was a span of 16 bases. This CDR3 is built from 16 residues. In germline, CDR1 is SGHNT, CDR2 YYREEE (reference sequence). CDR3 sequence reads: CASSLQKRVAHNEQFF. In DNA, the CDR3 is TGTGCCAGCAGCTTGCAAAAGCGGGTGGCACACAATGAGCAGTTCTTC.

This chain uses TRBV14 with TRBJ1-1; no definite D call. The germline gives CDR1 SGHDN, CDR2 FVKESK. The CDR3 consists of 15 residues. Trimming pared 8 bases from V and 0 bases from J, leaving 16 bases between. The CDR3 reads CASLCYLTMNTEAFF. CDR3 bases: TGTGCCAGCCTATGCTACCTGACTATGAACACTGAAGCTTTCTTT.

V is TRBV13 and J is TRBJ1-1; unclear D gene. The CDR3 extends over 13 amino acids. Germline CDR1 and CDR2: PRHDT and FYEKMQ (reference sequence). V was pared by 2 bases and J by 4 bases, with 8 bases between. For the CDR3, the DNA is TGTGCCAGCAGCTTACGGGTTAGCACTGAAGCTTTCTTT. Protein: CASSLRVSTEAFF.

Comments on this clone: The junction shows a germline mismatch at one end, possibly a read error. The rearrangement joins TRBV28 to TRBJ1-1; 7 bases align to TRBD1. Germline CDR1 MDHEN, CDR2 SYDVKM. The CDR3 loop spans 14 amino acids. The CDR3 DNA is TGTGCCAGCACTTTATCGGACAGGACCACTGAAGCTTTCTTT. Its translation: CASTLSDRTTEAFF.

V is TRBV11-2 and J is TRBJ1-1, with 7 bases identical to TRBD1. Trimming took 5 bases from V and 3 from J; bases not matched to a gene: 9. The CDR3 extends over 15 amino acids. Germline V gives CDR1 SGHAT, CDR2 FQNNGV. CDR3 loop: CASSPNDREYTEAFF. The CDR3 bases are TGTGCCAGCAGCCCCAACGACAGGGAATACACTGAAGCTTTCTTT.

The chain employs TRBV12-3 or TRBV12-4 and TRBJ1-5, with D unresolved. CDR3 length: 12 amino acids. Trimming left V 2 bases short and J 7 bases short, with 6 bases between. Here the CDR3 reads CASSLRRQPQHF. For the CDR3, the DNA is TGTGCCAGCAGTTTACGGAGGCAGCCCCAGCATTTT.